A single sample gave rise to the 11 T cell receptor beta chains below, sequenced in a study of shared clonotypes between healthy human individuals. Some clones are missing from TCRdb's copy, which holds only in-frame ones; the method was immunoSEQ multiplex PCR. Seen here are more than 500,000 clones, around 96% observed once, and the top ten hold approximately 0.11%. Naive CD8 cells, CD45RO-negative and positively selected for CCR7, excluded terminally differentiated effector memory CD45RA+ cells. Sequenced material: naive CD8+ T cells sorted from blood. The source is a young woman in good health.

The chain combines TRBV28 with TRBJ2-1; weak D call: TRBD2 (5 bases). Germline V CDR1 and CDR2: MDHEN, SYDVKM. With 7 bases removed from V and 10 bases from J, the gap between germline ends came to 23 bases. This CDR3 contains 15 residues. CDR3 in amino acids: CASTYSARSSGEQFF. CDR3 sequence (DNA): TGTGCCAGCACCTATTCAGCCCGATCTTCGGGGGAGCAGTTCTTC.

The genes are TRBV30 and TRBJ2-3; 10 nucleotides match TRBD2. CDR3 length equals 16 residues. Germline V gene sequence: CDR1 GTSNPN, CDR2 SVGIG (reference sequence). The ends lost 0 bases at V and 6 bases at J; junction bases unmatched: 9. In nucleotides, the CDR3 is TGTGCCTGGAGTGTACGGAACGCAGCGGGGGGGGATACGCAGTATTTT. It translates to CAWSVRNAAGGDTQYF.

The V gene is TRBV5-1, the J gene TRBJ1-5; D possibly corresponds to TRBD1 (5 bases). CDR3 length: 15 amino acids. The V gene lost 4 bases and the J gene lost 1 base, with 12 bases spanning the gap. Germline V lookup: CDR1 SGHRS, CDR2 YFSETQ. CDR3 loop: CASSQAGGSNQPQHF. The CDR3 coding sequence is TGCGCCAGCAGCCAGGCGGGGGGAAGCAATCAGCCCCAGCATTTT. Together with reference TRBV5-1 and TRBJ1-5, the CDR3 gives the full variable domain: KAGVTQTPRYLIKTRGQQVTLSCSPISGHRSVSWYQQTPGQGLQFLFEYFSETQRNKGNFPGRFSGRQFSNSRSEMNVSTLELGDSALYLCASSQAGGSNQPQHFGDGTRLSIL.

J is TRBJ2-3 and V is TRBV4-1; no definite D call. The germline CDR1 and CDR2 sequences are MGHRA and YSYEKL. Trimming cost V 3 bases and J 3 bases, with 4 bases left between them. The CDR3 loop spans 12 amino acids. The CDR3: CASSHQTDTQYF. The CDR3 DNA is TGCGCCAGCAGCCACCAAACAGATACGCAGTATTTT.

The chain joins TRBV27 to TRBJ2-7; weak D call: TRBD1 (6 bases). Germline V lookup: CDR1 MNHEY, CDR2 SMNVEV (reference sequence). The CDR3 sequence is 15 residues long. V lost 2 bases, J lost 2 bases, and 13 bases lay in between. Written as DNA, the CDR3 is TGTGCCAGCAGTTTAGGACAGAATGGAGCCTACGAGCAGTACTTC. Its protein is CASSLGQNGAYEQYF.

The chain couples TRBV30 to TRBJ1-4; D is possibly TRBD1 (6 bases). The CDR3 loop spans 15 amino acids. V gave up 0 bases and J gave up 6 bases, with 14 bases separating them. The germline CDR1 and CDR2 sequences are GTSNPN and SVGIG (reference sequence). DNA for the CDR3: TGTGCCTGGAGTGTAGGGATGGGGGCGGATGAAAAACTGTTTTTT. Its translation: CAWSVGMGADEKLFF. Filled out from reference TRBV30 and TRBJ1-4, the complete variable domain reads SQTIHQWPATLVQPVGSPLSLECTVEGTSNPNLYWYRQAAGRGLQLLFYSVGIGQISSEVPQNLSASRPQDRQFILSSKKLLLSDSGFYLCAWSVGMGADEKLFFGSGTQLSVL.

In regard to this clone: The sample has other DNA sequences that encode this CDR3 too. The V gene is TRBV19, the J gene TRBJ2-2, with D possibly TRBD2 on 6 matching bases. Trimming left V 3 bases short and J 6 bases short, with 20 bases between. The germline CDR1 and CDR2 sequences are LNHDA and SQIVND (reference sequence). The CDR3 contains 17 residues. In nucleotides, the CDR3 is TGTGCCAGTAGTATCCCGCGGGACCTTGAGATTTCCGGGGAGCTGTTTTTT. As protein: CASSIPRDLEISGELFF.

The chain joins TRBV5-1 to TRBJ1-4; D might be TRBD1 (5 bases). The CDR3 spans 15 residues. Germline V gives CDR1 SGHRS, CDR2 YFSETQ. The V end lost 1 base, the J end lost 3 bases, and 10 bases lay between the germline ends. The CDR3 sequence: CASSLLGAANEKLFF. The CDR3 DNA follows: TGCGCCAGCAGCTTGCTTGGGGCGGCTAATGAAAAACTGTTTTTT.

V gene TRBV7-2 combines with J gene TRBJ2-3; D perhaps matches TRBD2 (6 bases). CDR3 length: 16 amino acids. CDR1 SGHTA and CDR2 FQGNSA come from the germline V gene. Trimming took 2 bases from V and 2 from J, leaving 14 bases between them. DNA for the CDR3: TGTGCCAGCAGCTTATGGACTACACAACACACAGATACGCAGTATTTT. This translates into CASSLWTTQHTDTQYF.

The chain combines TRBV28 with TRBJ2-5; 8 bases are shared with TRBD2. With the DNA end fitting TRBJ2-7 better, the J assignment may be wrong. The germline V gene encodes CDR1 MDHEN and CDR2 SYDVKM. The CDR3 contains 14 residues. The DNA for the CDR3 is TGTGCCAGCACCCCCCGGCGTAGCGGGATCGAGCAGTACTTC. Translated: CASTPRRSGIEQYF.

This clone was found once. The V call is TRBV4-1, the J call TRBJ2-7, with TRBD1 matching over 8 bases. Germline V gene data show CDR1 as MGHRA and CDR2 as YSYEKL. V lost 6 bases to trimming and J lost 0 bases; unmatched junction nucleotides: 7. The CDR3 is 15 amino acids. CDR3 sequence reads: CASSLRQGSSYEQYF. The CDR3 DNA reads TGCGCCAGCAGTCTTAGACAGGGGAGCTCCTACGAGCAGTACTTC.